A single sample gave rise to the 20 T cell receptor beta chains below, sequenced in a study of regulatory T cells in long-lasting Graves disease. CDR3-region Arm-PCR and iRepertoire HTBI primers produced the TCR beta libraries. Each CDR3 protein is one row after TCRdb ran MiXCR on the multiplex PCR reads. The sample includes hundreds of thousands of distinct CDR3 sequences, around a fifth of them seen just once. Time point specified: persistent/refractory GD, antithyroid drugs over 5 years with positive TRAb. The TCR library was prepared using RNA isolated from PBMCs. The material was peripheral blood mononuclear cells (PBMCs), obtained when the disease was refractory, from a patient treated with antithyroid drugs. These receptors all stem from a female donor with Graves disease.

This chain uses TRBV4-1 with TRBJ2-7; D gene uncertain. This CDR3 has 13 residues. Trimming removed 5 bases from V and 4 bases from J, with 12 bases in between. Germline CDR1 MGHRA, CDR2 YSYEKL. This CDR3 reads CASSTTLWYEQYF. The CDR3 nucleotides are TGCGCCAGCAGCACGACCCTCTGGTACGAGCAGTACTTC.

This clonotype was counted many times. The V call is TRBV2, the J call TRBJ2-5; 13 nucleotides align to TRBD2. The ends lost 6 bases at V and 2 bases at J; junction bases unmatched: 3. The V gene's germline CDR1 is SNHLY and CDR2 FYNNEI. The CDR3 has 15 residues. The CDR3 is CASRLAGGPQETQYF. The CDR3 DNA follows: TGTGCCAGCAGACTAGCGGGAGGGCCTCAAGAGACCCAGTACTTC.

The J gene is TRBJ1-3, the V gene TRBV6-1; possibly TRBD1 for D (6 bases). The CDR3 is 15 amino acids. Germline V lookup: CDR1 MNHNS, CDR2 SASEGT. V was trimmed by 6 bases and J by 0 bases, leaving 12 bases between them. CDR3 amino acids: CASRGTGNSGNTIYF. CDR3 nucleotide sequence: TGTGCCAGCAGGGGAACAGGGAACTCTGGAAACACCATATATTTT.

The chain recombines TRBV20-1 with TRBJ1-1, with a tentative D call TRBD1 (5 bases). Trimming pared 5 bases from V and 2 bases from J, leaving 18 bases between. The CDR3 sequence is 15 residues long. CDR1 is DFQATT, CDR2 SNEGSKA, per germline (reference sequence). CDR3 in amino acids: CSAPDIRVGNTEAFF. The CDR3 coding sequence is TGCAGTGCTCCTGATATCAGGGTTGGAAACACTGAAGCTTTCTTT.

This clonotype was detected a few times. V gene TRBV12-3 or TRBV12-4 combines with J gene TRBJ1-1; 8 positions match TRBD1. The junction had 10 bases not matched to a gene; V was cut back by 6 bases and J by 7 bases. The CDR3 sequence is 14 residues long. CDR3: CASRWNRGTDEAFF. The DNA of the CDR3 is TGTGCCAGCAGATGGAACAGGGGGACGGATGAAGCTTTCTTT.

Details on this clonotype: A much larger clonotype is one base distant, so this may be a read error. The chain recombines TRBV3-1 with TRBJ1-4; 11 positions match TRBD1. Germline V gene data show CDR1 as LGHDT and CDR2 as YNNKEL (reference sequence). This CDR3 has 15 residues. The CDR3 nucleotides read TGTGCCAGCGGCCAAGGACAGGGGGCAAGTGAAAAACTGTTTTTT. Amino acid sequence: CASGQGQGASEKLFF.

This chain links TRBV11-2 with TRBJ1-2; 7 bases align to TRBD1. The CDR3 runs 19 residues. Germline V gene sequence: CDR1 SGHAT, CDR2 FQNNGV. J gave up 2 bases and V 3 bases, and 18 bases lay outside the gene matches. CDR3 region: CASSFLQKGGSTGNYGYTF. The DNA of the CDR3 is TGTGCCAGCAGCTTCCTTCAAAAAGGGGGATCGACAGGGAACTATGGCTACACCTTC.

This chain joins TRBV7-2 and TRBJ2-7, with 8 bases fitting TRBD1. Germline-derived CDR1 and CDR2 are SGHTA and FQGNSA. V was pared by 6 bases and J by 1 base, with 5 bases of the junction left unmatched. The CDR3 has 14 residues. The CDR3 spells CASRQGAGSYEQYF. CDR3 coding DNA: TGTGCCAGCAGGCAGGGGGCAGGGTCCTACGAGCAGTACTTC.

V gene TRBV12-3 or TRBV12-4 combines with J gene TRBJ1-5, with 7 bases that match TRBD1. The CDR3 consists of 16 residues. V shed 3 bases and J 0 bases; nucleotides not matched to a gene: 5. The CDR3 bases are TGTGCCAGCAGTTTCAGACAGGGTACTAGCAATCAGCCCCAGCATTTT. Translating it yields CASSFRQGTSNQPQHF.

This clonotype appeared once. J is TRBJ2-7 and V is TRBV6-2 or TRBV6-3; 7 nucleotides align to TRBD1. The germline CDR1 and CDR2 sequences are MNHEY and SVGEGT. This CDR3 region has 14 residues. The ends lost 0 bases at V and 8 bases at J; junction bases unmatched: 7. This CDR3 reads CASSYSTGSTKQYF. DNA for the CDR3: TGTGCCAGCAGTTACTCGACAGGGAGTACGAAGCAGTACTTC.

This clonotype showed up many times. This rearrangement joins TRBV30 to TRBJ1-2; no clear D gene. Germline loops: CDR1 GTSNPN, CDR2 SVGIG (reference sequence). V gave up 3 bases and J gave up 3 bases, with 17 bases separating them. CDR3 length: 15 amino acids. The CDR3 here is CAWRRDTSSDYGYTF. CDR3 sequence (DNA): TGTGCCTGGAGGCGAGACACATCCTCGGACTATGGCTACACCTTC.

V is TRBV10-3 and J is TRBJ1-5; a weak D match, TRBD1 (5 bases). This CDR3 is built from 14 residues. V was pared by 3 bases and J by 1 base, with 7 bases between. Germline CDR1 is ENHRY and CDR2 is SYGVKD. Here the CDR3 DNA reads TGTGCCATCAGTGACAGGGAGAGCAATCAGCCCCAGCATTTT. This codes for CAISDRESNQPQHF.

This CDR3 is CASRDLSDRAHEQYF. The CDR3 bases are TGTGCCAGTAGGGACCTCTCGGACAGGGCCCACGAGCAGTACTTC. The chain recombines TRBV19 with TRBJ2-7, with 8 nucleotides matching TRBD1. From germline, CDR1 is LNHDA and CDR2 SQIVND (reference sequence). The trim removed 6 bases at V and 5 bases at J, leaving 12 bases unmatched. The CDR3 is 15 residues long.

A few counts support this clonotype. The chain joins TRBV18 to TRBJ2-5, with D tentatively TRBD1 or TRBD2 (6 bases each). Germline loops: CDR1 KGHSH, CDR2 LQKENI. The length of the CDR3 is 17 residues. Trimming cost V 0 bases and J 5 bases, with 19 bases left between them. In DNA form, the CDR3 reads TGTGCCAGCTCACCACCGTACCGAGGGGGGATTTCGGAGACCCAGTACTTC. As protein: CASSPPYRGGISETQYF.

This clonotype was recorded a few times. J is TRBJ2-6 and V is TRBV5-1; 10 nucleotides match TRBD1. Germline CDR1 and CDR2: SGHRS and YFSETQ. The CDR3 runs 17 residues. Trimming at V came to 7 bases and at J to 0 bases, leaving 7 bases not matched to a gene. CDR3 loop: CASGPGQGLSGANVLTF. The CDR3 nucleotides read TGCGCCAGCGGCCCGGGACAGGGGCTCTCTGGGGCCAACGTCCTGACTTTC.

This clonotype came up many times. CDR3 sequence (DNA): TGTGCCAGCGACAGGGAAGAGACCCAGTACTTC. It encodes CASDREETQYF. The chain couples TRBV2 to TRBJ2-5; 7 bases map to TRBD1. The CDR3 is 11 residues long. The junction had 0 bases not matched to a gene; V was cut back by 8 bases and J by 3 bases. Germline CDR1 is SNHLY and CDR2 is FYNNEI.

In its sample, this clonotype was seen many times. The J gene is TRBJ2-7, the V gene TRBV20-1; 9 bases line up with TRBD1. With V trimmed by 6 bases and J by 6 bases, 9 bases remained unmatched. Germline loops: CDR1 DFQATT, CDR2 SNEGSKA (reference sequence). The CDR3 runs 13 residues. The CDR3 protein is CSANRDRVGEQYF. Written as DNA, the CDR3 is TGCAGTGCGAACCGGGACAGGGTAGGCGAGCAGTACTTC.

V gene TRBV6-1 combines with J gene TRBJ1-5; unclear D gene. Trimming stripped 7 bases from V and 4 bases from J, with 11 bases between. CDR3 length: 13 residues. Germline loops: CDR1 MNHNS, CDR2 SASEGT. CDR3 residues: CASNPFQNQPQHF. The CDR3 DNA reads TGTGCCAGCAATCCATTCCAGAATCAGCCCCAGCATTTT.

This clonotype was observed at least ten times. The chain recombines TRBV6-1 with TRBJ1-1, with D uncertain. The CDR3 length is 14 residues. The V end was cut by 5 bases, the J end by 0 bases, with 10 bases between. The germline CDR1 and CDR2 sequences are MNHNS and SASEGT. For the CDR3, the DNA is TGTGCCAGCAGTCTCACCGACCTGAACACTGAAGCTTTCTTT. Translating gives CASSLTDLNTEAFF.

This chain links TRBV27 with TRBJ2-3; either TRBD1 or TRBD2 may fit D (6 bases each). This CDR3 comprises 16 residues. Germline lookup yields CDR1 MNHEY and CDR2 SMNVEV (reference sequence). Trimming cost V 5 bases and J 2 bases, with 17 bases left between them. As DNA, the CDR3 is TGTGCCAGCAGTCCGCGGGGATGGGGGCTCACAGATACGCAGTATTTT. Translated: CASSPRGWGLTDTQYF.